These 10 T cell receptor beta chains originate from one sample sequenced in a study of blood T cell repertoires in COVID-19. Assay used: immunoSEQ multiplex PCR; TCRdb lists only in-frame clones, some missing. This sample has approximately 160,000 clones, with over 80% found just once. Sequencing was carried out using peripheral blood. These receptors were obtained from a woman older than 75 with active or convalescent COVID-19.

This chain connects TRBV7-2 to TRBJ1-4; no clear D. CDR3 length equals 16 residues. V lost 0 bases, J lost 2 bases, and 10 bases lay in between. Germline CDR1 reads SGHTA; CDR2 reads FQGNSA. For the CDR3, the DNA is TGTGCCAGCAGCTTAGCAGGATTCGGGACTAATGAAAAACTGTTTTTT. This translates into CASSLAGFGTNEKLFF. Full variable domain (missing parts from reference TRBV7-2 and TRBJ1-4): GAGVSQSPSNKVTEKGKDVELRCDPISGHTALYWYRQSLGQGLEFLIYFQGNSAPDKSGLPSDRFSAERTGGSVSTLTIQRTQQEDSAVYLCASSLAGFGTNEKLFFGSGTQLSVL.

The chain carries TRBV7-2 and TRBJ2-7; D uncertain. The V end was cut by 1 base, the J end by 5 bases, with 12 bases between. Germline-derived CDR1 and CDR2 are SGHTA and FQGNSA. The CDR3 sequence is 14 residues long. CDR3 region: CASSLGQKTNEQYF. CDR3 in DNA: TGTGCCAGCAGCTTAGGGCAGAAAACGAACGAGCAGTACTTC.

This rearrangement joins TRBV3-1 (or the pseudogene TRBV3-2) to TRBJ2-1; TRBD1 might be the D (6 bases). Looked up from germline, CDR1 is LGHDT and CDR2 is YNNKEL (reference sequence). This CDR3 has 15 amino acids. Trimming stripped 0 bases from V and 5 bases from J, with 11 bases between. The CDR3 loop is CASSQDDRGNNEQFF. Written as DNA, the CDR3 is TGTGCCAGCAGCCAAGATGATAGGGGGAACAATGAGCAGTTCTTC.

The gene calls are TRBV7-2 and TRBJ2-3; 11 bases line up with TRBD2. The CDR3 extends over 15 amino acids. Unmatched junction bases numbered 2, after V lost 2 bases and J lost 4 bases. In germline, CDR1 is SGHTA, CDR2 FQGNSA. In DNA form, the CDR3 reads TGTGCCAGCAGCTTAACTAGCGGGGGCGCAGATACGCAGTATTTT. Amino acid sequence: CASSLTSGGADTQYF.

The CDR3: CASSQVRAYGYTF. CDR3 bases: TGTGCCAGCAGCCAAGTCAGGGCTTATGGCTACACCTTC. This rearrangement joins TRBV14 to TRBJ1-2; TRBD1 is a possible D gene (5 bases). Trimming cost V 1 base and J 5 bases, with 8 bases left between them. The length of the CDR3 is 13 residues. The germline CDR1 and CDR2 sequences are SGHDN and FVKESK.

The CDR3 nucleotides read TGCGCCAGCAGCCTGCAGGGTCAGTCCTACAATGAGCAGTTCTTC. Residues: CASSLQGQSYNEQFF. This rearrangement joins TRBV5-1 to TRBJ2-1; a weak D match, TRBD1 (5 bases). Germline V gives CDR1 SGHRS, CDR2 YFSETQ. V was clipped by 4 bases and J by 1 base, with 12 bases between them. This CDR3 region has 15 residues.

The chain carries TRBV9 and TRBJ2-2; 10 bases map to TRBD1. CDR1 is SGDLS, CDR2 YYNGEE, per germline. CDR3 length: 16 amino acids. V dropped 0 bases and J dropped 5; count of bases not matched to a gene: 4. The CDR3 DNA reads as TGTGCCAGCAGCGTAGTGGGACAGGGGCGAACCGGGGAGCTGTTTTTT. Residues: CASSVVGQGRTGELFF.

The chain has TRBV6-1 and TRBJ2-1; 7 bases are shared with TRBD1. V lost 0 bases, J lost 1 base, and 3 bases stayed unmatched. Germline CDR1 MNHNS, CDR2 SASEGT. The CDR3 totals 16 residues. CDR3: CASSEARQGSYNEQFF. The CDR3 DNA reads TGTGCCAGCAGTGAAGCGAGACAGGGATCCTACAATGAGCAGTTCTTC.

The chain combines TRBV27 with TRBJ2-7; 10 positions match TRBD1. V was clipped by 10 bases and J by 3 bases; unmatched bases: 9. This CDR3 comprises 14 residues. CDR1 and CDR2 from the germline V gene are MNHEY and SMNVEV (reference sequence). The CDR3 region is CANPQGDRGYEQYF. Here the CDR3 DNA reads TGTGCCAATCCCCAGGGGGACAGGGGCTACGAGCAGTACTTC.

This clone has just one count. The V gene is TRBV6-2 or TRBV6-3, the J gene TRBJ1-1; D unclear. CDR3 length equals 16 residues. The V end lost 5 bases, the J end lost 3 bases, and 19 bases lay between the germline ends. CDR1 is MNHEY, CDR2 SVGEGT, per germline. In DNA form, the CDR3 reads TGTGCCAGCAGTGACGGGGATCGGATTTTGTACACTGAAGCTTTCTTT. Its translation is CASSDGDRILYTEAFF.